This TCR beta chain was obtained from a study of blood T cell repertoires in COVID-19. Study as a whole: Both acute and convalescent COVID-19 samples were obtained from the United States, Italy and Spain. T cells, B-cell-depleted T cells, or PBMCs supplied cDNA or gDNA.

Sequencing was performed with immunoSEQ multiplex PCR; in TCRdb, only in-frame clones are kept and a portion is missing. The table lists some 120,000 clones, under 95% of them singletons. Seattle's cohort entered during active infection and was followed longitudinally. Germline CDR1 and CDR2: LNHNV and YYDKDF (reference sequence). V lost 0 bases and J lost 4; bases outside the gene matches: 12. CDR3 length equals 18 residues. The chain links TRBV15 to TRBJ1-2, with 9 bases matching TRBD1. The receptor was derived from a man aged 60 to 69 with COVID-19, enrolled during active disease. The sample was peripheral blood. The CDR3 bases are TGTGCCACCAGCAGAGATCTCCAAGGGACAGGGATCGGCTATGGCTACACCTTC. This codes for CATSRDLQGTGIGYGYTF.